This paragraph covers one T cell receptor beta chain sequence. This specimen comes from a study of T cell clonotyping in hematopoietic cell transplantation. Produced via immunoSEQ multiplex PCR; TCRdb's table is partial and in-frame only. The data contain about 4,600 clones, 65% to 80% of them singletons. Germline assignment: CDR1 SGHNT and CDR2 YYREEE (reference sequence). The CDR3 consists of 15 residues. The germline V and J ends were trimmed by 0 bases and 9 bases, with 13 bases remaining between them. The specimen was peripheral blood mononuclear cells, collected 100 days after allogeneic stem cell transplant. The receptor was derived from a female patient in her forties or fifties who had an allogeneic stem cell transplant from an unrelated donor, so the T cells may come from the graft donor. Some clones in this sample may be carry-over from other donors' samples. The genes are TRBV5-4 and TRBJ1-6; D is undetermined. CDR3 in amino acids: CASSLDGREGSPLHF. The CDR3 DNA reads as TGTGCCAGCAGCTTGGATGGCAGAGAGGGTTCACCCCTCCACTTT.